These 9 T cell receptor beta chains originate from one sample sequenced in a study of spatial heterogeneity in lung cancer. TCRdb analysed the 5' RACE reads with MiXCR anew, one entry per CDR3 protein. The table has some 15,000 distinct CDR3 sequences, around 9.1% seen once. This sample's time point: sample taken at primary tumor resection. Material for sequencing was whole RNA from tumor, nontumor lung or frozen PBMC, left unsorted. Source: PBMCs, taken at surgery. These receptors originate from a male donor with early-stage non-small cell lung cancer.

This clonotype occurred many times. This sequence joins TRBV28 and TRBJ2-5, with a tentative D call TRBD1 (5 bases). The CDR3 extends over 16 amino acids. V lost 5 bases and J 2 bases, leaving 18 bases between the germline ends. From germline, CDR1 is MDHEN and CDR2 SYDVKM. The CDR3 nucleotides read TGTGCCAGCAGTCCATCCCCCTTAACAGGACAAGAGACCCAGTACTTC. It encodes CASSPSPLTGQETQYF. The full variable domain, its missing parts supplied by reference TRBV28 and TRBJ2-5, is DVKVTQSSRYLVKRTGEKVFLECVQDMDHENMFWYRQDPGLGLRLIYFSYDVKMKEKGDIPEGYSVSREKKERFSLILESASTNQTSMYLCASSPSPLTGQETQYFGPGTRLLVL.

V and J are TRBV27 and TRBJ1-5, with D possibly being TRBD1 (5 bases). V lost 3 bases and J lost 8, with 17 bases in between. The CDR3 loop spans 15 amino acids. The germline V gene encodes CDR1 MNHEY and CDR2 SMNVEV (reference sequence). This CDR3 reads CASSLEGRRVKPQHF. The CDR3 region has the DNA TGTGCCAGCAGTTTGGAGGGGCGCAGAGTAAAGCCCCAGCATTTT.

This clonotype is medium-sized (0.01 to 0.1%) in the sample. This sequence joins TRBV10-3 and TRBJ1-6; unclear D gene. CDR1 and CDR2 (germline): ENHRY, SYGVKD. V lost 0 bases to trimming and J lost 14 bases, with 8 bases between them. The CDR3 sequence is 12 residues long. CDR3 DNA sequence: TGTGCCATCAGTGAGTCCATCTCCACCCTCCACTTT. It specifies CAISESISTLHF.

This clonotype was observed many times. V and J are TRBV19 and TRBJ1-5; 7 nucleotides agree with TRBD1. Germline-derived CDR1 and CDR2 are LNHDA and SQIVND (reference sequence). V lost 2 bases to trimming and J lost 1 base; unmatched junction nucleotides: 5. The CDR3 length is 16 residues. DNA of the CDR3: TGTGCCAGTAGTATACGTGGGGACAGAAGCAATCAGCCCCAGCATTTT. This sequence encodes CASSIRGDRSNQPQHF.

This clonotype was seen repeatedly, ten times or more. The V gene is TRBV4-1, the J gene TRBJ2-3; D remains unclear. This CDR3 is built from 14 residues. V lost 2 bases and J 3 bases, leaving 9 bases between the germline ends. From germline, CDR1 is MGHRA and CDR2 YSYEKL. The CDR3 DNA follows: TGCGCCAGCAGCCAACGGCCCGAGACAGATACGCAGTATTTT. Protein product: CASSQRPETDTQYF.

Many counts were recorded for this clonotype. The rearrangement uses TRBV4-1 and TRBJ1-2; D uncertain. The CDR3 extends over 17 amino acids. V was pared by 4 bases and J by 8 bases, with 26 bases between. Germline assignment: CDR1 MGHRA and CDR2 YSYEKL. The CDR3 here is CASSLEEEGDYSGGYTF. The CDR3 DNA follows: TGCGCCAGCAGCCTCGAGGAGGAGGGAGACTACTCGGGGGGCTACACCTTC.

This clonotype was found a few times. The rearrangement uses TRBV12-3 or TRBV12-4 and TRBJ1-1; perhaps TRBD1 as D (6 bases). Trimming removed 3 bases from V and 1 base from J, with 12 bases in between. The CDR3 runs 15 residues. The CDR3: CASSFGGLGNTEAFF. CDR3 DNA sequence: TGTGCCAGCAGTTTTGGGGGGCTGGGGAACACTGAAGCTTTCTTT.

This clonotype was detected ten times or more. J is TRBJ2-7 and V is TRBV5-1; the match to TRBD1 covers 7 bases. Germline V CDR1 and CDR2: SGHRS, YFSETQ. With 4 bases clipped from V and 3 bases from J, the junction kept 13 bases outside the gene matches. The CDR3 runs 16 residues. The CDR3 region is CASSSLGTVPDYEQYF. The DNA of the CDR3 is TGCGCCAGCAGCAGTCTCGGGACAGTTCCAGACTACGAGCAGTACTTC.

This clonotype is judged medium-sized. The V and J genes are TRBV20-1 and TRBJ2-5; no clear D gene. The CDR3 runs to 13 residues. Germline V gene lookup returns CDR1 DFQATT and CDR2 SNEGSKA (reference sequence). V was trimmed by 2 bases and J by 2 bases, leaving 9 bases between them. This CDR3 reads CSARLARQETQYF. The CDR3 nucleotides are TGCAGTGCTAGATTGGCGCGACAAGAGACCCAGTACTTC.